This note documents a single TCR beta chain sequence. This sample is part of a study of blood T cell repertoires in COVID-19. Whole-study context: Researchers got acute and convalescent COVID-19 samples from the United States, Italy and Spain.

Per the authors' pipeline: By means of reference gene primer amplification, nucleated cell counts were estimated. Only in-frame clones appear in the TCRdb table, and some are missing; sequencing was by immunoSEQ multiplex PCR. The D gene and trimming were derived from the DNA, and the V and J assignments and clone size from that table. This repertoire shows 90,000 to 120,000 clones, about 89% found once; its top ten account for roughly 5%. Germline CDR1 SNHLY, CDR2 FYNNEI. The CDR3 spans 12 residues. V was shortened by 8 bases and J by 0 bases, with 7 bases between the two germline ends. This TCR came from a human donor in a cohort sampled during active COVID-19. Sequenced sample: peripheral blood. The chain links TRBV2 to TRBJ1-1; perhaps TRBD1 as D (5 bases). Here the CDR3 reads CASGGVNTEAFF. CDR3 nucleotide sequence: TGTGCCAGCGGGGGGGTGAACACTGAAGCTTTCTTT.